This T cell receptor beta chain was recorded in a study of T cells after yellow fever vaccination. Across the study: Preparation used SMART-Seq v4 Ultra Low Input for the low-cell-number fractions. Notes on the study in general: The study re-detected most primary-vaccination clones after the booster (about 96% CD4, roughly 91% CD8).

This clonotype occurred a few times. Its specificity is unknown. Germline assignment: CDR1 MNHEY and CDR2 SMNVEV (reference sequence). The ends were cut back, 10 bases at V and 0 bases at J, with 15 bases in the middle. This CDR3 has 15 residues. TCRdb ran MiXCR on the 5' RACE reads and lists one entry per CDR3 protein. The sample holds hundreds of thousands of distinct CDR3 sequences, roughly an eighth seen once. This chain uses TRBV27 with TRBJ1-4, with D hard to call. The sequences come from PBMCs, collected on the day of the yellow fever booster vaccination. This sequence originates from a man aged 25-45 years who received the YFV17D yellow fever vaccine. The CDR3 region has the DNA TGTGCCACCAAAAAAGGATTTGCAACTAATGAAAAACTGTTTTTT. Its protein product is CATKKGFATNEKLFF.